This TCR beta chain was obtained from a study of T cell responses to AZD1222 COVID-19 vaccine. For this clone: Antigen: not known.

Using immunoSEQ multiplex PCR, the repertoire was profiled, and TCRdb retains in-frame clones only, with some absent. This table holds 130,000 or so clones, 70% to 90% found once. The CDR3 has 15 amino acids. The V gene lost 1 base and the J gene lost 4 bases, with 11 bases spanning the gap. Germline CDR1 reads SNHLY; CDR2 reads FYNNEI. Study outcomes and limitations: Donors were mostly white British, more females; clonal diversity possibly underestimated. A rise in Spike-specific TCR breadth and depth followed two AZD1222 doses.

Here the sequenced sample was peripheral blood, taken 28 days after the second AZD1222 dose. V gene TRBV2 combines with J gene TRBJ2-1, with D possibly TRBD2 on 6 matching bases. The TCR sequence derives from an adult who received the AZD1222 COVID-19 vaccine. The DNA of the CDR3 is TGTGCCAGCAGTGAAGGCGGGACCCTTTACAATGAGCAGTTCTTC. Translation gives CASSEGGTLYNEQFF. The full variable domain, rest sourced from reference TRBV2 and TRBJ2-1, is EPEVTQTPSHQVTQMGQEVILRCVPISNHLYFYWYRQILGQKVEFLVSFYNNEISEKSEIFDDQFSVERPDGSNFTLKIRSTKLEDSAMYFCASSEGGTLYNEQFFGPGTRLTVL.